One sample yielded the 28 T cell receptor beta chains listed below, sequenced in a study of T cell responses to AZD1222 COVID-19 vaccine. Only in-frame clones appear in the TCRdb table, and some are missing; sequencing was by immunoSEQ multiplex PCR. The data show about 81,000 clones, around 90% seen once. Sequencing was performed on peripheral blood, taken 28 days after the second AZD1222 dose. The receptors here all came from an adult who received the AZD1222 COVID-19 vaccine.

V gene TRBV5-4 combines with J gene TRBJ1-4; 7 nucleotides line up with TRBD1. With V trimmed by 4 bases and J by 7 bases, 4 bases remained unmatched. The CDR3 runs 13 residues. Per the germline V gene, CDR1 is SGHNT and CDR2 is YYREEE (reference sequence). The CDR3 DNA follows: TGTGCCAGCAGCCTGACAGGGCGTGAAAAACTGTTTTTT. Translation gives CASSLTGREKLFF. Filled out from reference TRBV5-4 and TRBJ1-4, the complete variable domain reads ETGVTQSPTHLIKTRGQQVTLRCSSQSGHNTVSWYQQALGQGPQFIFQYYREEENGRGNFPPRFSGLQFPNYSSELNVNALELDDSALYLCASSLTGREKLFFGSGTQLSVL.

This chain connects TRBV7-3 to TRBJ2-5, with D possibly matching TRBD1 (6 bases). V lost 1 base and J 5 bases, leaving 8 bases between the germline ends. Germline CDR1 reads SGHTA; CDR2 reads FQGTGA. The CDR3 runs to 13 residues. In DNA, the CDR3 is TGTGCCAGCAGCTTAAGTAGGGGGGAGACCCAGTACTTC. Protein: CASSLSRGETQYF.

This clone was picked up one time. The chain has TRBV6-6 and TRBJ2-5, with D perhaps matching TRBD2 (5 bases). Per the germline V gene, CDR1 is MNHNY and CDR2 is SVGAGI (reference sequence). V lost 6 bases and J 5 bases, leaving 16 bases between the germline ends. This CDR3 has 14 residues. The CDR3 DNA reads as TGTGCCAGCAGCCCTTCGGGGAAGGCTGAGACCCAGTACTTC. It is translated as CASSPSGKAETQYF.

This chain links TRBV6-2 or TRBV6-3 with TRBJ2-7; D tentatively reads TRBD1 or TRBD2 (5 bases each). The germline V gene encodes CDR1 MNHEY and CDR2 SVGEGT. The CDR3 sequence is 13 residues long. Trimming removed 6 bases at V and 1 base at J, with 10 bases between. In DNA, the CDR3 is TGTGCCAGCAGCAGGGAGAGTTCCTACGAGCAGTACTTC. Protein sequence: CASSRESSYEQYF.

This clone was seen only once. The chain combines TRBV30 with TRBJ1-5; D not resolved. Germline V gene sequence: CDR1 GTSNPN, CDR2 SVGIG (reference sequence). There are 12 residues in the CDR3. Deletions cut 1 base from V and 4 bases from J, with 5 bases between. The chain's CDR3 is CAWSEGNQPQHF. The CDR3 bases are TGTGCCTGGAGTGAGGGTAATCAGCCCCAGCATTTT.

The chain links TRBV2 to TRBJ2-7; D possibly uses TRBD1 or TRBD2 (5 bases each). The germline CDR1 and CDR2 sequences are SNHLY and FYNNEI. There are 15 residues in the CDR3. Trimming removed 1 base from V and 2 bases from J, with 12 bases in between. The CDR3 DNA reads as TGTGCCAGCAGTGAAGTGTGGGACCGAGCCTACGAGCAGTACTTC. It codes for CASSEVWDRAYEQYF.

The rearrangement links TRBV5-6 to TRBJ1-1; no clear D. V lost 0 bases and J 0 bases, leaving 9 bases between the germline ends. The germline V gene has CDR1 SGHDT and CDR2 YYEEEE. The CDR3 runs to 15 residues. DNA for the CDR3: TGTGCCAGCAGCTTGGTGTCAGCCCTGAACACTGAAGCTTTCTTT. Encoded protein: CASSLVSALNTEAFF.

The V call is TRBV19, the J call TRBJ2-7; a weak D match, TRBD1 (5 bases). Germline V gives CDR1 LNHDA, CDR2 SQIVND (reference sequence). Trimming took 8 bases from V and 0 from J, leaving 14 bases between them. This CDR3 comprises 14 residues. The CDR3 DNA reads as TGTGCCAGTTCCCGGACATCCAACTCCTACGAGCAGTACTTC. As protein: CASSRTSNSYEQYF. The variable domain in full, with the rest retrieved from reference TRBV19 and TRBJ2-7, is DGGITQSPKYLFRKEGQNVTLSCEQNLNHDAMYWYRQDPGQGLRLIYYSQIVNDFQKGDIAEGYSVSREKKESFPLTVTSAQKNPTAFYLCASSRTSNSYEQYFGPGTRLTVT.

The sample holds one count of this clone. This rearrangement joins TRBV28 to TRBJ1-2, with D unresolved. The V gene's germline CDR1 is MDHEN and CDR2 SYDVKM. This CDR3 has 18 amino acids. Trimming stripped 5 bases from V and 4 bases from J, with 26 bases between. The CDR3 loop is CASSLTTRADRRFYGYTF. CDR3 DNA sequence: TGTGCCAGCAGTCTGACGACAAGGGCGGACCGGCGGTTCTATGGCTACACCTTC.

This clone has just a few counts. CDR3 sequence (DNA): TGCGCCAGCAGTCTGGCTGGACAGGGGGTCGGAGACACCATATATTTT. It yields the protein CASSLAGQGVGDTIYF. The genes are TRBV5-1 and TRBJ1-3; 10 bases fit TRBD1. Germline-derived CDR1 and CDR2 are SGHRS and YFSETQ. V shed 5 bases, J shed 8 bases, and the junction held 13 bases outside the gene matches. The CDR3 loop spans 16 amino acids.

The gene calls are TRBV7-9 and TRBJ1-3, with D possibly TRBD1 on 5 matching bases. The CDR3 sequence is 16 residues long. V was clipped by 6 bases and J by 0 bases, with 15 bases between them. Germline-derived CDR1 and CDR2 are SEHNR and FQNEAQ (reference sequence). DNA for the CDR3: TGTGCCAGCAGGTTGGGACCGAAATCCTCTGGAAACACCATATATTTT. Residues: CASRLGPKSSGNTIYF. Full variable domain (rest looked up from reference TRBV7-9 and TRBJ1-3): DTGVSQNPRHKITKRGQNVTFRCDPISEHNRLYWYRQTLGQGPEFLTYFQNEAQLEKSRLLSDRFSAERPKGSFSTLEIQRTEQGDSAMYLCASRLGPKSSGNTIYFGEGSWLTVV.

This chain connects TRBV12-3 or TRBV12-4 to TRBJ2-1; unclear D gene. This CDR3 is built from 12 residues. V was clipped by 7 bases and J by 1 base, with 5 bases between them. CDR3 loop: CASTGSYNEQFF. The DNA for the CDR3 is TGTGCCAGCACCGGATCCTACAATGAGCAGTTCTTC.

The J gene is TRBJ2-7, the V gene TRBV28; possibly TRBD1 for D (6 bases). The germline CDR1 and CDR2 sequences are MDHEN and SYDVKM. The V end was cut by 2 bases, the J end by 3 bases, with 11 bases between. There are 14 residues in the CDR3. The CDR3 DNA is TGTGCCAGCAGTTTACGGCAGGGGAACTACGAGCAGTACTTC. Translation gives CASSLRQGNYEQYF.

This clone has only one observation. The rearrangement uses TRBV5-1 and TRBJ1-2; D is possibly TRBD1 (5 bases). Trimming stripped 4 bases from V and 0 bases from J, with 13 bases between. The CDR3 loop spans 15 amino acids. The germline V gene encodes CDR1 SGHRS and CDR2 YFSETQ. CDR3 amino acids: CASSAGRLANYGYTF. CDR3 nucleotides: TGCGCCAGCAGCGCGGGACGGCTAGCTAACTATGGCTACACCTTC.

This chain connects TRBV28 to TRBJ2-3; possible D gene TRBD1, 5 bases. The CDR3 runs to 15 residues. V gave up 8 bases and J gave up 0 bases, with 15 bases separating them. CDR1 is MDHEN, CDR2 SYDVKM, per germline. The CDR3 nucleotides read TGTGCCAGCTTAGGGGCTACAATTAGCACAGATACGCAGTATTTT. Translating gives CASLGATISTDTQYF.

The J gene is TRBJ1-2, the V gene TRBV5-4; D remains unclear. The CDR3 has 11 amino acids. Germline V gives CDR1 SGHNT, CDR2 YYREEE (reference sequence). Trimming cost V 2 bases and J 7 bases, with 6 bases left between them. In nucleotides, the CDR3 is TGTGCCAGCAGCTTTGTTGGTGGCTACACCTTC. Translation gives CASSFVGGYTF.

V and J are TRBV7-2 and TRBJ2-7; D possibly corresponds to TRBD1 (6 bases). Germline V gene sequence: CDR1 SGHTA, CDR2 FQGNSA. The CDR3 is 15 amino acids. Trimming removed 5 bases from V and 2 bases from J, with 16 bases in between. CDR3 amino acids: CASSNYRVSTYEQYF. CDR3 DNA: TGTGCCAGCAGCAACTACAGGGTTTCCACCTACGAGCAGTACTTC.

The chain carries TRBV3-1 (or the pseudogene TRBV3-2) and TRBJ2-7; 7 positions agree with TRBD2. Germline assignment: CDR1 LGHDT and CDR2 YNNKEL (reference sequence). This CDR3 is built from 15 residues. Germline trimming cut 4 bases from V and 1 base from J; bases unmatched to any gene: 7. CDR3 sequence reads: CASSRWAGVSYEQYF. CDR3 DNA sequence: TGTGCCAGCAGCCGATGGGCGGGAGTATCCTACGAGCAGTACTTC.

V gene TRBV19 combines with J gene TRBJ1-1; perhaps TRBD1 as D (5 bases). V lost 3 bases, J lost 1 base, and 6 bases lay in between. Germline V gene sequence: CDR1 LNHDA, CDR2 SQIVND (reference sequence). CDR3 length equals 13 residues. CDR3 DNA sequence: TGTGCCAGTAGTATGGGGGGGAACACTGAAGCTTTCTTT. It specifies CASSMGGNTEAFF.

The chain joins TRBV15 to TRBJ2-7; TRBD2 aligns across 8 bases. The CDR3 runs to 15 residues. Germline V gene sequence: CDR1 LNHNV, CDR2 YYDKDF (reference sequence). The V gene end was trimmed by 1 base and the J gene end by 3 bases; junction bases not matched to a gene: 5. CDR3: CATSRGASGLYEQYF. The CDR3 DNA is TGTGCCACCAGCAGAGGGGCTAGCGGGCTCTACGAGCAGTACTTC.

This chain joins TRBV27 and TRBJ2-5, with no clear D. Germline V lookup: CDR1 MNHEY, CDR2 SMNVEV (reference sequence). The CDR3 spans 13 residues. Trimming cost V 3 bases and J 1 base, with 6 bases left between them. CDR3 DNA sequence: TGTGCCAGCAGTTTGCAGAGCCAAGAGACCCAGTACTTC. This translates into CASSLQSQETQYF.

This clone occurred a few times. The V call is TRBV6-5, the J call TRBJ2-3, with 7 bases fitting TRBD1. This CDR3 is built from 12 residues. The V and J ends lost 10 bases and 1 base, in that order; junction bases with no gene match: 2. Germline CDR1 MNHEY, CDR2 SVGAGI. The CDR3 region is CATGQGTDTQYF. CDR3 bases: TGTGCCACCGGACAGGGCACAGATACGCAGTATTTT.

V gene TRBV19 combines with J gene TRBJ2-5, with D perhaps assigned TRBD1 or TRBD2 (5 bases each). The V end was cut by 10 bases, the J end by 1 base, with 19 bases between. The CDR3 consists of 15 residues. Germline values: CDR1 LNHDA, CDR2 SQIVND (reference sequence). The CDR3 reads CATQAAGTPQETQYF. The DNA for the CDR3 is TGTGCCACCCAGGCGGCCGGGACCCCCCAAGAGACCCAGTACTTC.

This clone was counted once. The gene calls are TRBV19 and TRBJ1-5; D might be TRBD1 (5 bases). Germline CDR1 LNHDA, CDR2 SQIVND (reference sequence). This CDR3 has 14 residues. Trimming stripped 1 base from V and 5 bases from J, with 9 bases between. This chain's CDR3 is CASSIGQPHQPQHF. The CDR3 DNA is TGTGCCAGTAGTATAGGACAGCCCCATCAGCCCCAGCATTTT. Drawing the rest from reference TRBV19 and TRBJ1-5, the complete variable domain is DGGITQSPKYLFRKEGQNVTLSCEQNLNHDAMYWYRQDPGQGLRLIYYSQIVNDFQKGDIAEGYSVSREKKESFPLTVTSAQKNPTAFYLCASSIGQPHQPQHFGDGTRLSIL.

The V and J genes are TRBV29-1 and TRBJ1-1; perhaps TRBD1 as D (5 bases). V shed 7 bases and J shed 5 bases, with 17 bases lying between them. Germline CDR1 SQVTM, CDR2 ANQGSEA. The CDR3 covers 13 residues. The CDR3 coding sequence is TGCAGCGGGGGCGAATTAACAGAGACTGAAGCTTTCTTT. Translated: CSGGELTETEAFF.

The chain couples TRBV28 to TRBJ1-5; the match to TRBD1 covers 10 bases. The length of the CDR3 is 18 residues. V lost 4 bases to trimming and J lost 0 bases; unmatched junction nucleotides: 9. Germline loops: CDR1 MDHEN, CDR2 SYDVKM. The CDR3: CASSSPGQGLYSNQPQHF. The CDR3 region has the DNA TGTGCCAGCAGTTCCCCGGGACAGGGGTTGTATAGCAATCAGCCCCAGCATTTT. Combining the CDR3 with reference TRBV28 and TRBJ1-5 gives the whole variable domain DVKVTQSSRYLVKRTGEKVFLECVQDMDHENMFWYRQDPGLGLRLIYFSYDVKMKEKGDIPEGYSVSREKKERFSLILESASTNQTSMYLCASSSPGQGLYSNQPQHFGDGTRLSIL.

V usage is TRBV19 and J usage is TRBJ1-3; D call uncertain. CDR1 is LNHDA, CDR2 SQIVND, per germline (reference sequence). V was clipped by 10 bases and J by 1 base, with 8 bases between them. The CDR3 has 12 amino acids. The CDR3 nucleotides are TGTGCCACTTCTCGGTCTGGAAACACCATATATTTT. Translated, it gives CATSRSGNTIYF.

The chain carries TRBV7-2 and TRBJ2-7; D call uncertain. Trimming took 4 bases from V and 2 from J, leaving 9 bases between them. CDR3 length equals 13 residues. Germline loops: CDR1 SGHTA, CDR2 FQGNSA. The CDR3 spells CASSSTPTYEQYF. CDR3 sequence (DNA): TGTGCCAGCAGCTCCACGCCCACCTACGAGCAGTACTTC.